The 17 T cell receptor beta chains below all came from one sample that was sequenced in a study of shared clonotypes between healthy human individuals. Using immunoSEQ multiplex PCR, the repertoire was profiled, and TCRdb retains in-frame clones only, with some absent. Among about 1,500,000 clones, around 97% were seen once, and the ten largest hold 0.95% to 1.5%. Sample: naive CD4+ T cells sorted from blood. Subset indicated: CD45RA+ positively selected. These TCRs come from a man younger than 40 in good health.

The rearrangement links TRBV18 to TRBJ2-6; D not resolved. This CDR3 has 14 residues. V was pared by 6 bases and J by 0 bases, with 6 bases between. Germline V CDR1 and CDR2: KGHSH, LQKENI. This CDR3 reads CASSESSGANVLTF. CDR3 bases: TGTGCCAGCTCCGAGAGCTCTGGGGCCAACGTCCTGACTTTC. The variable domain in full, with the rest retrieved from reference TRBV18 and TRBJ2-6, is NAGVMQNPRHLVRRRGQEARLRCSPMKGHSHVYWYRQLPEEGLKFMVYLQKENIIDESGMPKERFSAEFPKEGPSILRIQQVVRGDSAAYFCASSESSGANVLTFGAGSRLTVL.

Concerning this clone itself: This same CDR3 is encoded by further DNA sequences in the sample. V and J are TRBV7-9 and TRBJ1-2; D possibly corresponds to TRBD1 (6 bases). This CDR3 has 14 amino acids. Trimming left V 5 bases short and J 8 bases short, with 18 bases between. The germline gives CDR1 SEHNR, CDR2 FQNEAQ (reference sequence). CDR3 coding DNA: TGTGCCAGCAGCGTAAAACAGGGATCGGAGGGCTACACCTTC. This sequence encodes CASSVKQGSEGYTF.

Written as DNA, the CDR3 is TGTGCCAGCAGGGACAGCCGGCCCGATACGCAGTATTTT. This encodes CASRDSRPDTQYF. V usage is TRBV2 and J usage is TRBJ2-3; maybe TRBD1 (6 bases). Germline V CDR1 and CDR2: SNHLY, FYNNEI. The CDR3 extends over 13 amino acids. The ends were cut back, 6 bases at V and 6 bases at J, with 13 bases in the middle. Full variable domain (outside the CDR3, taken from reference TRBV2 and TRBJ2-3): EPEVTQTPSHQVTQMGQEVILRCVPISNHLYFYWYRQILGQKVEFLVSFYNNEISEKSEIFDDQFSVERPDGSNFTLKIRSTKLEDSAMYFCASRDSRPDTQYFGPGTRLTVL.

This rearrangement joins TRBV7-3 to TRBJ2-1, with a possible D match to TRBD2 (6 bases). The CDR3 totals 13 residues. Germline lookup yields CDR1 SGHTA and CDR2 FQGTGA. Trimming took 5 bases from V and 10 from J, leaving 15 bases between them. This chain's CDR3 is CASSPPRAGEQFF. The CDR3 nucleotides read TGTGCCAGCAGCCCCCCCCGGGCGGGAGAGCAGTTCTTC.

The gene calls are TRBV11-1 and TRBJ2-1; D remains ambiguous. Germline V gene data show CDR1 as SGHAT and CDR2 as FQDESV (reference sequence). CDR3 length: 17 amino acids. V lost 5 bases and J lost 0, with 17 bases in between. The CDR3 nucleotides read TGTGCCAGCAGCCGCCATCAAGTCAAGAGCTCCTACAATGAGCAGTTCTTC. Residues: CASSRHQVKSSYNEQFF.

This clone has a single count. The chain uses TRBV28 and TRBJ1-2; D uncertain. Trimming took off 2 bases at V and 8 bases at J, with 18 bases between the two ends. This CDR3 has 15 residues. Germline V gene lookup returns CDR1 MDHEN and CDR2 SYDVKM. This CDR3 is CASSLIGSPSHGYTF. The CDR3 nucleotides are TGTGCCAGCAGTTTAATAGGCAGTCCCTCCCACGGCTACACCTTC.

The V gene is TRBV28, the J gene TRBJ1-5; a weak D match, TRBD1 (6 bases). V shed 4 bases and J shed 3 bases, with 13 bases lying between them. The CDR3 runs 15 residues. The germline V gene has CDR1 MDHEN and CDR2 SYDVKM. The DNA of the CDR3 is TGTGCCAGCAGTTCTGGACAGTCCTACAATCAGCCCCAGCATTTT. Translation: CASSSGQSYNQPQHF.

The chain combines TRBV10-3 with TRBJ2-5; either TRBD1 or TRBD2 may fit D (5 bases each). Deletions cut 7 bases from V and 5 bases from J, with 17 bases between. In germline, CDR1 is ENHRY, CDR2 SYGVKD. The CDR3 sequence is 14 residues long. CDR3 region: CAINRDHGSETQYF. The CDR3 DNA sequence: TGTGCCATCAACCGGGACCATGGTTCTGAGACCCAGTACTTC.

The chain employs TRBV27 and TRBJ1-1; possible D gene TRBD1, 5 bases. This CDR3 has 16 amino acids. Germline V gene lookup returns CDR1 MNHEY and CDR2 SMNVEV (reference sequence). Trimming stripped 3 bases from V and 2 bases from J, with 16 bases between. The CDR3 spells CASSFLGRGSNTEAFF. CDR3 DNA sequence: TGTGCCAGCAGTTTCCTTGGGAGGGGAAGCAACACTGAAGCTTTCTTT.

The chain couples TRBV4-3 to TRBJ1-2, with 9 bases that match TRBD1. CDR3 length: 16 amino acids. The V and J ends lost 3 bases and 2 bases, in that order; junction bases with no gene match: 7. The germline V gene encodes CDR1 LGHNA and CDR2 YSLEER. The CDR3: CASSQDTGQGNYGYTF. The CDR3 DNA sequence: TGCGCCAGCAGCCAGGATACGGGACAGGGCAACTATGGCTACACCTTC.

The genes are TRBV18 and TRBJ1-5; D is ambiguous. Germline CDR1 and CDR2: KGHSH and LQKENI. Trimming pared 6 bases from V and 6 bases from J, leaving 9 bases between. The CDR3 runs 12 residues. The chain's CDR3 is CASSPGRQPQHF. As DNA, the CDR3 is TGTGCCAGCTCGCCGGGTCGTCAGCCCCAGCATTTT.

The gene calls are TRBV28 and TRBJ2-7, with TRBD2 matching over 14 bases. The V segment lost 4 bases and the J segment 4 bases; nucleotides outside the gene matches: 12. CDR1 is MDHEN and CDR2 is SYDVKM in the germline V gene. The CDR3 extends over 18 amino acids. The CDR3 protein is CASSSRTSGRTGLYEQYF. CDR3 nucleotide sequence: TGTGCCAGCAGTTCGCGGACTAGCGGGAGGACGGGTCTGTACGAGCAGTACTTC.

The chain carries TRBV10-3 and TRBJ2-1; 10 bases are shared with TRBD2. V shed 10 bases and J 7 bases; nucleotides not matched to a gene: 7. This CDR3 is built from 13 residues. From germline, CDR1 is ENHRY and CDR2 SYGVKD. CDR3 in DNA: TGTGCCACCCTAGCGGGAGACGGTAATGAGCAGTTCTTC. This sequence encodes CATLAGDGNEQFF.

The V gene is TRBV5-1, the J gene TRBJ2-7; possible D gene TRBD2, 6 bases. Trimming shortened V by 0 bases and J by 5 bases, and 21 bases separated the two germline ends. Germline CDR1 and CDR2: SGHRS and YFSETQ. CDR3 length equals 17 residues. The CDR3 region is CASSLARASDPVDEQYF. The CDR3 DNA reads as TGCGCCAGCAGCTTGGCCCGGGCTAGCGACCCGGTAGACGAGCAGTACTTC.

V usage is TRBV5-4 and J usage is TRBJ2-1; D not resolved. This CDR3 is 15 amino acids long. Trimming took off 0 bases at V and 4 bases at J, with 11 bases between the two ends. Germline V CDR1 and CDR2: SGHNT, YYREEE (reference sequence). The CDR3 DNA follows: TGTGCCAGCAGCTTGGGTCTCGTGGGGTACAATGAGCAGTTCTTC. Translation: CASSLGLVGYNEQFF.

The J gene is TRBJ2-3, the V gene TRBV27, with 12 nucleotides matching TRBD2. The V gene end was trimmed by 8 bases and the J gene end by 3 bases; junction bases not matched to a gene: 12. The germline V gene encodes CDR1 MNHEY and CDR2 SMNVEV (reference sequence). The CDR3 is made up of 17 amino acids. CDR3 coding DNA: TGTGCCAGCCGGGAAATTGTGACTAGCGGGAGTACAGATACGCAGTATTTT. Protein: CASREIVTSGSTDTQYF.

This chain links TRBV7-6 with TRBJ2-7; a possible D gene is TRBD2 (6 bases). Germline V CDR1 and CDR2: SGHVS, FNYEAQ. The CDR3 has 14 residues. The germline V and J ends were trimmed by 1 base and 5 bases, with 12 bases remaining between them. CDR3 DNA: TGTGCCAGCAGCTTAGGGACTATTAAGAACGAGCAGTACTTC. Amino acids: CASSLGTIKNEQYF.